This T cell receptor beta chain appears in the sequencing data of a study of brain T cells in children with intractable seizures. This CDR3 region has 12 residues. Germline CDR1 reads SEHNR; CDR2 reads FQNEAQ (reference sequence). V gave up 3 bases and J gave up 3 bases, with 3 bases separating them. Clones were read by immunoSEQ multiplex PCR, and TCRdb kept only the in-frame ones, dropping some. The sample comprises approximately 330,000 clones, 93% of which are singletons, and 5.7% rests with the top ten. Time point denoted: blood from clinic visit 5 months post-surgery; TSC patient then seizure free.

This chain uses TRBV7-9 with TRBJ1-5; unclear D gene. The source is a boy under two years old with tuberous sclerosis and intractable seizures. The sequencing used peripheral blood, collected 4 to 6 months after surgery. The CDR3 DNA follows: TGTGCCAGCAGCTTCAACAATCAGCCCCAGCATTTT. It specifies CASSFNNQPQHF.